The 2 T cell receptor beta chains below come from one sample, sequenced in a study of T-cell memory formation after mild COVID-19. TCRdb independently ran MiXCR on the 5' RACE reads; one entry per CDR3 protein. The data show some 350,000 distinct CDR3 sequences, with 15% to 20% seen just once and 20% to 25% held by the top ten. The sample consisted of PBMCs or a T cell subset sorted from them (not recorded which). These TCRs come from a man aged 18-30 years who had mild COVID-19 (a few samples of this study predate the infection). Cell type and time point are not known.

This clonotype was observed at least ten times. The V call is TRBV27, the J call TRBJ2-7, with 11 bases identical to TRBD1. V lost 6 bases and J lost 6; bases outside the gene matches: 10. Germline V gene sequence: CDR1 MNHEY, CDR2 SMNVEV (reference sequence). The CDR3 consists of 15 residues. CDR3 region: CASSQDRDRGIEQYF. CDR3 nucleotide sequence: TGTGCCAGCAGCCAAGACCGGGACAGGGGGATCGAGCAGTACTTC.

The gene calls are TRBV6-5 and TRBJ1-4; 8 bases map to TRBD1. CDR3 size: 14 residues. The germline gives CDR1 MNHEY, CDR2 SVGAGI. The V segment lost 8 bases and the J segment 0 bases; nucleotides outside the gene matches: 2. The CDR3: CASGTGATNEKLFF. CDR3 nucleotide sequence: TGTGCCAGCGGGACAGGCGCAACTAATGAAAAACTGTTTTTT.